Listed below are T cell receptor beta chains from one sample, sequenced in a study of cytomegalovirus exposure and HLA in healthy donors. The assay was immunoSEQ multiplex PCR, and TCRdb's table has in-frame clones only and misses some. The table lists fewer than 150,000 clones, roughly two thirds of them singletons. The sequenced sample was PBMCs. Receptors were obtained from a human donor in good health. CDR3s include the opening cysteine and the closing phenylalanine or tryptophan. A D gene is named only where the DNA matches it firmly. Only part of the rows carry a size: once, few, many, or a class if the clone is expanded.

abundance | j_gene | d_gene | v_gene | CDR3nt | CDR3aa
few | TRBJ2-7 | TRBD2 | TRBV7-2 | TGTGCCAGCAGCTTATGGGGGGGGGAGCAGTACTTC | CASSLWGGEQYF
. | TRBJ2-3 | . | TRBV7-9 | TGTGCCAGCAGACAACGCGTGGGGCCCACAGATACGCAGTATTTT | CASRQRVGPTDTQYF
few | TRBJ2-1 | TRBD2 | TRBV4-1 | TGCGCCAGCTCTAGCGGGGGGGCCCGCGGAGAGCAGTTCTTC | CASSSGGARGEQFF
few | TRBJ2-7 | TRBD1 | TRBV27 | TGTGCCAGCAGTTCCTTCTATCAGGGGGCTGCCTACGAGCAGTACTTC | CASSSFYQGAAYEQYF
few | TRBJ1-1 | . | TRBV4-1 | TGCGCCAGCAGCCAAGAACTTAACACTGAAGCTTTCTTT | CASSQELNTEAFF
. | TRBJ1-1 | TRBD1 | TRBV19 | TGTGCCAGTAGGACGACAGGGGGGGGAGGCACTGAAGCTTTCTTT | CASRTTGGGGTEAFF
. | TRBJ2-1 | TRBD1 | TRBV25-1 | TGTGCCAGCAGGGACAGGGTTGGAAGTGAGCAGTTCTTC | CASRDRVGSEQFF
once | TRBJ1-1 | TRBD1 | TRBV4-1 | TGCGCCAGCAGCCAAGCTGGACAGGGGGCAGGGGTCACTGAAGCTTTCTTT | CASSQAGQGAGVTEAFF
few | TRBJ1-1 | . | TRBV6-1 | TGTGCCAGCAGTGAAGCGCGGGGTACTGAAGCTTTCTTT | CASSEARGTEAFF
. | TRBJ2-1 | TRBD2 | TRBV6-5 | TGTGCCAGCAGCCTTGCGGGAGGGAGGAATGAGCAGTTCTTC | CASSLAGGRNEQFF
. | TRBJ2-2 | . | TRBV4-1 | TGCGCCAGCAGCCCCCGGGCGGGGACTTACACCGGGGAGCTGTTTTTT | CASSPRAGTYTGELFF
. | TRBJ1-5 | TRBD1 | TRBV19 | TGTGCCAGTAGTTCGGGACAGGGATATCAGCCCCAGCATTTT | CASSSGQGYQPQHF
. | TRBJ2-2 | . | TRBV13 | TGTGCCAGCAGCTTGGCAATCCGGAACACCGGGGAGCTGTTTTTT | CASSLAIRNTGELFF
. | TRBJ2-7 | TRBD2 | TRBV27 | TGTGCCAGCAGTCGGGCGGGGGGGCGTTACGAGCAGTACTTC | CASSRAGGRYEQYF